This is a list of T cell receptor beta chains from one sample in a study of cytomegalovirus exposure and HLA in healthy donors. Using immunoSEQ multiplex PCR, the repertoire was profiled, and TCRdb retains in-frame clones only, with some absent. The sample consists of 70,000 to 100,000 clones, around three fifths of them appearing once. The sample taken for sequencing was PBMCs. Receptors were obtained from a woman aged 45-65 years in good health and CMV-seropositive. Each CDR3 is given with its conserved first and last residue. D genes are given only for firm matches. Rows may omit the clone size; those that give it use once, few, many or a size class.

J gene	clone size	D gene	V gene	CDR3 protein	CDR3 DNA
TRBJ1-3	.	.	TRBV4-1	CASSVGGSGNTIYF	TGCGCCAGCAGCGTTGGCGGCTCTGGAAACACCATATATTTT
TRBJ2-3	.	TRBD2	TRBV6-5	CASSALAGVTDTQYF	TGTGCCAGCAGTGCGCTAGCGGGGGTAACAGATACGCAGTATTTT
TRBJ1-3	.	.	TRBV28	CASSFSGLQNTIYF	TGTGCCAGCAGTTTCAGTGGGCTTCAGAACACCATATATTTT
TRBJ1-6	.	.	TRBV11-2	CASSLRGSVYNSPLHF	TGTGCCAGCAGCTTAAGAGGGAGCGTCTATAATTCACCCCTCCACTTT
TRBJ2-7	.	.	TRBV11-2	CASSSGYYEQYF	TGTGCCAGCAGCTCCGGTTACTACGAGCAGTACTTC
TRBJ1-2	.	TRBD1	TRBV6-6	CASSYMGQGALGYTF	TGTGCCAGCAGTTATATGGGGCAGGGGGCGCTTGGCTACACCTTC
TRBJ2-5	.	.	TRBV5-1	CASSLVLTGDQETQYF	TGCGCCAGCAGCTTGGTGCTAACAGGAGACCAAGAGACCCAGTACTTC
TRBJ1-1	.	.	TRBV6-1	CASSEAGLTEAFF	TGTGCCAGCAGTGAAGCGGGGCTCACTGAAGCTTTCTTT
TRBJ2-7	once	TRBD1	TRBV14	CASSQDREDEQYF	TGTGCCAGCAGCCAGGACAGGGAGGACGAGCAGTACTTC
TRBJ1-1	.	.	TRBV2	CASTGQMNTEAFF	TGTGCCAGCACCGGACAGATGAACACTGAAGCTTTCTTT
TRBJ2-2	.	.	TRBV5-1	CASSLVRGSTGELFF	TGCGCCAGCAGCTTGGTTCGGGGTAGCACCGGGGAGCTGTTTTTT
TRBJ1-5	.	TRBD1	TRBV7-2	CASSLELGGDRGSNQPQHF	TGTGCCAGCAGCTTAGAGTTAGGGGGCGACAGGGGAAGCAATCAGCCCCAGCATTTT
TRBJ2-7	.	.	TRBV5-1	CASSLEFRGDEQYF	TGTGCCAGCAGCTTGGAATTCAGGGGGGACGAGCAGTACTTC
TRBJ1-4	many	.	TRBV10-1	CASSVPTGPYNEKLFF	TGCGCCAGCAGTGTTCCGACAGGCCCGTATAATGAAAAACTGTTTTTT
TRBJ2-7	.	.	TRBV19	CASSPGLSLILYF	TGTGCCAGTAGTCCCGGACTATCCCTTATTTTGTACTTC
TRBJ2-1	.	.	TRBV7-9	CASSSRQGNEQFF	TGTGCCAGCAGCTCACGGCAGGGGAATGAGCAGTTCTTC
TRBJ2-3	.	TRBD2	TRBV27	CASSFTAPGLAGGADTQYF	TGTGCCAGCAGTTTTACAGCCCCGGGACTAGCGGGGGGCGCAGATACGCAGTATTTT
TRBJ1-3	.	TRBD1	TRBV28	CASSSEQGGHSGNTIYF	TGTGCCAGCAGTTCTGAACAGGGGGGACACTCTGGAAACACCATATATTTT
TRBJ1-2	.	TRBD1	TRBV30	CAWKTGGVNYGYTF	TGTGCCTGGAAAACAGGGGGCGTAAACTATGGCTACACCTTC
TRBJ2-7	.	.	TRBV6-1	CASSETPYPIPPYEQYF	TGTGCCAGCAGTGAAACCCCATACCCTATTCCCCCCTACGAGCAGTACTTC
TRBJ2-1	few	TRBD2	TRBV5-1	CASSLAGGHNEQFF	TGCGCCAGCAGCTTAGCGGGGGGCCACAATGAGCAGTTCTTC
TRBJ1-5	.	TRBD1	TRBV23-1	CASSRRQGFQPQHF	TGCGCCAGCAGTCGAAGACAGGGGTTTCAGCCCCAGCATTTT
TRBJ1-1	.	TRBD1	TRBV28	CASSNTGGGAFF	TGTGCCAGCAGCAACACAGGGGGGGGAGCTTTCTTT
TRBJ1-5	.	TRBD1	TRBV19	CASSMDRGYSNQPQHF	TGTGCCAGTAGTATGGACAGGGGCTATAGCAATCAGCCCCAGCATTTT
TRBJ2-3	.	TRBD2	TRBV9	CASSVRSGGADTQYF	TGTGCCAGCAGCGTAAGGAGCGGGGGGGCTGATACGCAGTATTTT
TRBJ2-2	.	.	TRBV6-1	CASSERGGTGELFF	TGTGCCAGCAGTGAAAGGGGAGGCACCGGGGAGCTGTTTTTT
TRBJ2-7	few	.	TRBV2	CASSRQEALSEQYF	TGTGCCAGCAGTAGGCAGGAGGCCCTTTCCGAGCAGTACTTC
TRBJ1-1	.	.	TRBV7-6	CASSSSPQGNGNTEAFF	TGTGCCAGCAGCTCCTCTCCGCAGGGGAATGGAAACACTGAAGCTTTCTTT
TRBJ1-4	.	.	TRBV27	CASSLAGLGSNEKLFF	TGTGCCAGCAGTTTAGCAGGGCTAGGGTCTAATGAAAAACTGTTTTTT
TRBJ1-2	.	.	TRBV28	CASRHPGYGYTF	TGTGCCAGCAGACATCCAGGCTATGGCTACACCTTC
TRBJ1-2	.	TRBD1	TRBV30	CAWNLIDRGYGYTF	TGTGCCTGGAACCTAATCGACAGGGGCTATGGCTACACCTTC
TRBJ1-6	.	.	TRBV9	CASSVGMSSPLHF	TGTGCCAGCAGCGTAGGCATGAGCTCACCCCTCCACTTT